This TCR beta chain was found in a study of vaccination effects on CD4 cells after COVID-19. Prior to sequencing, the ViraFEST assay stimulated PBMC with viral peptide pools, which expanded the antigen-specific CD4+ T cells. Culturing for 10 to 11 days preceded CD4+ T cell isolation. Among the vaccine recipients, none had a prior SARS-CoV-2 infection, and nucleocapsid antibodies were negative. This CDR3 spans 13 amino acids. V shed 4 bases and J shed 5 bases, with 6 bases lying between them. Comments on this clone: Its antigen is currently unknown.

The repertoire was sequenced with immunoSEQ multiplex PCR; TCRdb's copy has only in-frame clones and lacks some. Of 35,000 to 50,000 clones listed, 77% are singletons. The sample was CD4+ T cells from PBMCs cultured with HCoV-NL63 spike peptides, taken before COVID-19 vaccination. The chain combines TRBV12-3 or TRBV12-4 with TRBJ1-6; D not certain. The TCR comes from a human donor who received a COVID-19 vaccine. The CDR3 sequence is CASSSNNNSPLHF. The CDR3 nucleotides are TGTGCCAGCAGTTCCAACAATAATTCACCCCTCCACTTT.